Each of the 10 T cell receptor beta chains below was sequenced from the same sample in a study of cytomegalovirus exposure and HLA in healthy donors. The study ran its PCR with 60 Vbeta and 13 Jbeta primers. TCRdb keeps only in-frame clones here, not all; method: immunoSEQ multiplex PCR. The sample has over 150,000 clones; 80% to 85% are singletons. The specimen sequenced was PBMCs. The source is a boy younger than 10 in good health and CMV-seronegative.

A few counts support this clone. The J gene is TRBJ2-2, the V gene TRBV7-7; possible D gene TRBD1, 6 bases. Germline V gene sequence: CDR1 SSHAT, CDR2 FNYEAQ (reference sequence). The length of the CDR3 is 15 residues. Trimming left V 5 bases short and J 2 bases short, with 12 bases between. The chain's CDR3 is CASSPTGHNTGELFF. In DNA form, the CDR3 reads TGTGCCAGCAGCCCGACGGGACACAACACCGGGGAGCTGTTTTTT. Together with reference TRBV7-7 and TRBJ2-2, the CDR3 gives the full variable domain: GAGVSQSPRYKVTKRGQDVTLRCDPISSHATLYWYQQALGQGPEFLTYFNYEAQPDKSGLPSDRFSAERPEGSISTLTIQRTEQRDSAMYRCASSPTGHNTGELFFGEGSRLTVL.

The CDR3: CASSPYSEATEAFF. CDR3 nucleotide sequence: TGTGCCAGCTCACCATATTCGGAGGCCACTGAAGCTTTCTTT. This rearrangement joins TRBV18 to TRBJ1-1, with D unresolved. Trimming removed 2 bases at V and 4 bases at J, with 11 bases between. From germline, CDR1 is KGHSH and CDR2 LQKENI. The CDR3 contains 14 residues.

A remark on this clone: Sequence at one end of the junction differs from germline and may be a read error. The chain is built from TRBV13 and TRBJ2-7; 10 nucleotides match TRBD2. This CDR3 comprises 16 residues. CDR1 is PRHDT, CDR2 FYEKMQ, per germline (reference sequence). This chain's CDR3 is CASSLILAGISYGQYF. The CDR3 coding sequence is TGTGCCAGCAGCTTGATACTAGCGGGGATCTCCTACGGGCAGTACTTC.

The genes are TRBV18 and TRBJ2-3; tentatively, D is TRBD2 (6 bases). Trimming took 5 bases from V and 4 from J, leaving 13 bases between them. The CDR3 length is 14 residues. The germline CDR1 and CDR2 sequences are KGHSH and LQKENI. As DNA, the CDR3 is TGTGCCAGCTCAGCCGGGACTGGCCCAGATACGCAGTATTTT. It specifies CASSAGTGPDTQYF.

V gene TRBV27 combines with J gene TRBJ2-6; D is ambiguous. This CDR3 region has 13 residues. Germline assignment: CDR1 MNHEY and CDR2 SMNVEV (reference sequence). V was trimmed by 4 bases and J by 2 bases, leaving 3 bases between them. The CDR3 reads CASSSAGANVLTF. The DNA for the CDR3 is TGTGCCAGCAGTTCAGCTGGGGCCAACGTCCTGACTTTC.

This clone was seen a few times. V and J are TRBV6-1 and TRBJ2-4; 8 bases are shared with TRBD2. The germline CDR1 and CDR2 sequences are MNHNS and SASEGT. CDR3 length: 13 amino acids. J was trimmed by 6 bases and V by 6 bases; bases with no gene match: 4. For the CDR3, the DNA is TGTGCCAGCAGCTTAGCGGGATCAAACATTCAGTACTTC. Translation: CASSLAGSNIQYF.

The chain carries TRBV6-5 and TRBJ1-2, with a weak D call TRBD1 (5 bases). The CDR3 loop spans 13 amino acids. V dropped 0 bases and J dropped 8 bases, with 10 bases sitting between them. Germline CDR1 MNHEY, CDR2 SVGAGI. The CDR3 nucleotides are TGTGCCAGCAGTTACTCGCCAGGGCTGGGCTACACCTTC. Amino acids: CASSYSPGLGYTF.

The rearrangement links TRBV5-6 to TRBJ2-3, with 8 bases identical to TRBD2. The CDR3 has 18 residues. Germline lookup yields CDR1 SGHDT and CDR2 YYEEEE. V gave up 4 bases and J gave up 4 bases; unmatched junction bases: 17. Here the CDR3 DNA reads TGTGCCAGCAGCCTTTACAAGCGGTCCGGGAGGGCCCCAGATACGCAGTATTTT. Translation gives CASSLYKRSGRAPDTQYF.

The V call is TRBV27, the J call TRBJ2-7; a weak D match, TRBD1 (5 bases). CDR3 length equals 14 residues. The V end lost 7 bases, the J end lost 0 bases, and 13 bases lay between the germline ends. The germline V gene has CDR1 MNHEY and CDR2 SMNVEV (reference sequence). CDR3 coding DNA: TGTGCCAGCATGACAGACACGAGCTCCTACGAGCAGTACTTC. Translated: CASMTDTSSYEQYF.

The genes are TRBV18 and TRBJ1-4; D remains unclear. CDR3 length: 15 residues. Trimming left V 0 bases short and J 3 bases short, with 8 bases between. Germline CDR1 reads KGHSH; CDR2 reads LQKENI. The CDR3 reads CASSPPGRANEKLFF. The CDR3 DNA sequence: TGTGCCAGCTCACCACCGGGGAGGGCTAATGAAAAACTGTTTTTT.